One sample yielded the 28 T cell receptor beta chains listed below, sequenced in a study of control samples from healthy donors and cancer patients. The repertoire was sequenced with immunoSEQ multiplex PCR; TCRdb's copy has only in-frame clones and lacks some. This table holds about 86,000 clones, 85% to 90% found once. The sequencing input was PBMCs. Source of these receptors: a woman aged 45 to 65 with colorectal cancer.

CDR3 DNA: TGTGCCAGCATCTTCACAGCTGGAAACACCATATATTTT. Its protein is CASIFTAGNTIYF. The chain combines TRBV6-5 with TRBJ1-3; no clear D gene. CDR1 MNHEY and CDR2 SVGAGI come from the germline V gene. This CDR3 has 13 residues. Trimming stripped 7 bases from V and 2 bases from J, with 9 bases between.

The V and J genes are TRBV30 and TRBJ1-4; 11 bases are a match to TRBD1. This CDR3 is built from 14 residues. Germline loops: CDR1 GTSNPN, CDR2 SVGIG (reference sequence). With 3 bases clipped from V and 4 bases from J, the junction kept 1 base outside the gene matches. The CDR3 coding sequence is TGTGCCTGGAGGGGACAGGGGGATAATGAAAAACTGTTTTTT. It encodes CAWRGQGDNEKLFF.

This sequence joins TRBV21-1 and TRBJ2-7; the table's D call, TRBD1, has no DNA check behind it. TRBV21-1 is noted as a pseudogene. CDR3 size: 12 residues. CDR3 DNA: TGTGCCAGCAGCAACAGGGGCGACGAGCAGTACGTC. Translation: CASSNRGDEQYV.

As DNA, the CDR3 is TGTGCCAGCAGCTTATTCGGGGAGCTGTTTTTT. It codes for CASSLFGELFF. The gene calls are TRBV11-3 and TRBJ2-2; no clear D gene. The ends were cut back, 2 bases at V and 7 bases at J, with 2 bases in the middle. Germline V lookup: CDR1 SGHNT, CDR2 YENEEA. This CDR3 is 11 amino acids long.

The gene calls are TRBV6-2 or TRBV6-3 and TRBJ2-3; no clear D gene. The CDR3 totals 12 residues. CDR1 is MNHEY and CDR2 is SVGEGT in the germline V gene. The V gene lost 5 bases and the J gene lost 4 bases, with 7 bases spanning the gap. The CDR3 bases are TGTGCCAGCAGTCTCCCGCCAGATACGCAGTATTTT. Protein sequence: CASSLPPDTQYF.

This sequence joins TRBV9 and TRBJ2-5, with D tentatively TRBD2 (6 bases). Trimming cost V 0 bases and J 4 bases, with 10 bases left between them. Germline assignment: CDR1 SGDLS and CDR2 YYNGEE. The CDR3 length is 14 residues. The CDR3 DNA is TGTGCCAGCAGCGTAGCGGAGGGTCGAGAGACCCAGTACTTC. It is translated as CASSVAEGRETQYF.

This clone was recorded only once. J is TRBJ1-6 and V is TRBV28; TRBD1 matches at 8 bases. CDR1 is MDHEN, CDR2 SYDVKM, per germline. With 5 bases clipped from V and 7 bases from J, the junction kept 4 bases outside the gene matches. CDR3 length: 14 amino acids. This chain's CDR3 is CASSRRGQNSPLHF. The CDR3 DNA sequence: TGTGCCAGCAGTCGCAGGGGGCAGAATTCACCCCTCCACTTT.

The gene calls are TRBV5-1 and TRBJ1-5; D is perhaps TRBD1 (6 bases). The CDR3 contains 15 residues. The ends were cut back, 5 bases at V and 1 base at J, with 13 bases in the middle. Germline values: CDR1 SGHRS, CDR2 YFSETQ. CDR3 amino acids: CASREGVGSNQPQHF. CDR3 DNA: TGCGCCAGCAGAGAGGGGGTAGGGAGCAATCAGCCCCAGCATTTT.

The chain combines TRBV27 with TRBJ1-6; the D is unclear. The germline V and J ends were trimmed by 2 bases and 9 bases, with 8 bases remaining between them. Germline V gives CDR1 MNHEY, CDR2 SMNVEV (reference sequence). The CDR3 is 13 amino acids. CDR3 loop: CASSLEVGSPLHF. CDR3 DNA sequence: TGTGCCAGCAGTTTAGAAGTGGGTTCACCCCTCCACTTT.

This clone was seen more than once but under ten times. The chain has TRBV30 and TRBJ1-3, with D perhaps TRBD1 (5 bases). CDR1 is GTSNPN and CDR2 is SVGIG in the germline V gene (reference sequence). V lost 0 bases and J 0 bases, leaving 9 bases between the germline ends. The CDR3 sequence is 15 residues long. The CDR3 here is CAWSVGHSSGNTIYF. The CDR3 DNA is TGTGCCTGGAGTGTAGGACACTCCTCTGGAAACACCATATATTTT.

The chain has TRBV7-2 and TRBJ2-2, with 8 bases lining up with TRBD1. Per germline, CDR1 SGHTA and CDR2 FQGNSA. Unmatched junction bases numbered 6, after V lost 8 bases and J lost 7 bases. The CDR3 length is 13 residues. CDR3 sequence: CASGQGASGELFF. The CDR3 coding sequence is TGTGCCAGCGGGCAGGGGGCAAGCGGGGAGCTGTTTTTT.

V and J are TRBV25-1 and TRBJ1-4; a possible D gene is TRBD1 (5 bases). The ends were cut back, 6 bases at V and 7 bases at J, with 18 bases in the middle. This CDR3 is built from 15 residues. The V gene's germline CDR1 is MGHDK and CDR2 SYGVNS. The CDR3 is CASRASGVRGEKLFF. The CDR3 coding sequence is TGTGCCAGCAGGGCCTCGGGGGTAAGAGGTGAAAAACTGTTTTTT.

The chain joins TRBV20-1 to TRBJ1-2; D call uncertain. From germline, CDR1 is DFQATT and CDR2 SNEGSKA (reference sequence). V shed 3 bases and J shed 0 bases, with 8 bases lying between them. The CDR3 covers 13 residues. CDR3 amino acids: CSASLSTNYGYTF. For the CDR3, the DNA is TGCAGTGCTAGTTTGAGTACTAACTATGGCTACACCTTC.

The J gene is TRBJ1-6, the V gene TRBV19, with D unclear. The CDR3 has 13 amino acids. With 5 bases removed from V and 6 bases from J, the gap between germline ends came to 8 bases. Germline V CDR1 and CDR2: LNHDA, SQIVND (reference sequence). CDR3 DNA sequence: TGTGCCAGTAGTTCAAGGTCTAATTCACCCCTCCACTTT. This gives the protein CASSSRSNSPLHF.

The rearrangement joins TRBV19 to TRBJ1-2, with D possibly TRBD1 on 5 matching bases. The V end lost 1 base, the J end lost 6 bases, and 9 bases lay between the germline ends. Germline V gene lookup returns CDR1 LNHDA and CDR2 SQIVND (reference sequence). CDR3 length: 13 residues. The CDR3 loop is CASSIGGPNGYTF. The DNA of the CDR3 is TGTGCCAGTAGTATAGGGGGACCTAATGGCTACACCTTC.

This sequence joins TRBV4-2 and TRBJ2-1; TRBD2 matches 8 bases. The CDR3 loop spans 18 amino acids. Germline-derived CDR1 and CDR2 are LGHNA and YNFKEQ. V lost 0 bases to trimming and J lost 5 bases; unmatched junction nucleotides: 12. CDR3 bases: TGTGCCAGCAGCCAAGAAATGTTGGCGGGGGGCACCCACAATGAGCAGTTCTTC. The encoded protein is CASSQEMLAGGTHNEQFF.

The CDR3 nucleotides are TGTGCCAGCAGTTTCACAGGTAGTGGCTACACCTTC. Protein product: CASSFTGSGYTF. This chain uses TRBV12-3 or TRBV12-4 with TRBJ1-2; tentatively, D is TRBD1 (5 bases). The CDR3 is made up of 12 amino acids. Trimming left V 3 bases short and J 7 bases short, with 9 bases between.

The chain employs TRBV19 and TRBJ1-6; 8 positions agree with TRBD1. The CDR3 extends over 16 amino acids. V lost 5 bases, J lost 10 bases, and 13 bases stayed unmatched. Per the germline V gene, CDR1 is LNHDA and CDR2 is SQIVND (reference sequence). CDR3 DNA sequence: TGTGCCAGTAGTCTCCAAGGACAGGGCCTTGGGTCACCCCTCCACTTT. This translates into CASSLQGQGLGSPLHF.

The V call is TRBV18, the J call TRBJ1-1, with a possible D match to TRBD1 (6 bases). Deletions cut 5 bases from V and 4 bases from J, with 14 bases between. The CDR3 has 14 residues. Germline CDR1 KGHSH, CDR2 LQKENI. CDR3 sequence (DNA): TGTGCCAGCTCAAGGGAGGGGGAGGGCACTGAAGCTTTCTTT. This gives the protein CASSREGEGTEAFF.

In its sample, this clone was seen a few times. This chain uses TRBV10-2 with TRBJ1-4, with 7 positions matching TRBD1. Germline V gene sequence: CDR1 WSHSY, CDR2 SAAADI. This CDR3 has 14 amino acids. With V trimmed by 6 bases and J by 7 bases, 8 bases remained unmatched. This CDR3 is CASSRTGVGEKLFF. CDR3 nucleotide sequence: TGCGCCAGCAGCCGGACAGGAGTGGGTGAAAAACTGTTTTTT.

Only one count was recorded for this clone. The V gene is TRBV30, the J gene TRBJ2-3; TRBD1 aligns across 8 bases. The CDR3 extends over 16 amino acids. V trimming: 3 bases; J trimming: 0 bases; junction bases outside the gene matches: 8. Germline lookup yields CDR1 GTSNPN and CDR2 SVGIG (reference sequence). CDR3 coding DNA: TGTGCCTGGAGCGTGGCACAGGGGGGTAGCACAGATACGCAGTATTTT. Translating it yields CAWSVAQGGSTDTQYF.

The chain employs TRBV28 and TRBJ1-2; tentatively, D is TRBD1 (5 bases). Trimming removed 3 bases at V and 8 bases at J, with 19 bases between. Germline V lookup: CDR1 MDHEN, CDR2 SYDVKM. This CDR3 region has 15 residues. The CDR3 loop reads CASSFPPSGAWGYTF. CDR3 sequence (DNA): TGTGCCAGCAGTTTTCCACCCAGTGGGGCCTGGGGCTACACCTTC.

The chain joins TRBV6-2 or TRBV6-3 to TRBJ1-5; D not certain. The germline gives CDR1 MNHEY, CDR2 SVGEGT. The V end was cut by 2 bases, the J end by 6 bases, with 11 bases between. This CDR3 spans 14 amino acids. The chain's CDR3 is CASSYPPLLQPQHF. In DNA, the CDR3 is TGTGCCAGCAGTTACCCCCCCCTCCTTCAGCCCCAGCATTTT.

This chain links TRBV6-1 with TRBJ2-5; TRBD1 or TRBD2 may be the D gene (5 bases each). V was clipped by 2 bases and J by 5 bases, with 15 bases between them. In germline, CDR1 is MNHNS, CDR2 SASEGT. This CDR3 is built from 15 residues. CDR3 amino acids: CASSENTGGGETQYF. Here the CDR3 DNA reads TGTGCCAGCAGTGAAAACACAGGTGGCGGGGAGACCCAGTACTTC.

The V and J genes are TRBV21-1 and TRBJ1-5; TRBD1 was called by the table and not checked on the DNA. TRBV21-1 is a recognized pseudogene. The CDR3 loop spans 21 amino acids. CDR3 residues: CASSKALPGAANSYSNQPQHF. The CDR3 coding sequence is TGTGCCAGCAGCAAAGCGCTCCCTGGGGCCGCTAATTCGTATAGCAATCAGCCCCAGCATTTT.

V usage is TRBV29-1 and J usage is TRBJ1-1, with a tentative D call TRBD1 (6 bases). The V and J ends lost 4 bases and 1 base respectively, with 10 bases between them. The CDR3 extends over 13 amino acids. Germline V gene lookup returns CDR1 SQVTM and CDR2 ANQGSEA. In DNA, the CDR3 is TGCAGCGTTGTCGAGGGGGGGAACACTGAAGCTTTCTTT. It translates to CSVVEGGNTEAFF.

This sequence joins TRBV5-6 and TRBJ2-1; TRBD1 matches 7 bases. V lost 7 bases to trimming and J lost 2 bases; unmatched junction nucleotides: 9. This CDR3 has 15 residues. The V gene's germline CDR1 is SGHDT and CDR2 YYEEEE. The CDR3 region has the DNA TGTGCCAGCTTTCGGACAGGCGCTACCTACAATGAGCAGTTCTTC. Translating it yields CASFRTGATYNEQFF. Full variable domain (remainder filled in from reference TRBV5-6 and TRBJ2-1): DAGVTQSPTHLIKTRGQQVTLRCSPKSGHDTVSWYQQALGQGPQFIFQYYEEEERQRGNFPDRFSGHQFPNYSSELNVNALLLGDSALYLCASFRTGATYNEQFFGPGTRLTVL.

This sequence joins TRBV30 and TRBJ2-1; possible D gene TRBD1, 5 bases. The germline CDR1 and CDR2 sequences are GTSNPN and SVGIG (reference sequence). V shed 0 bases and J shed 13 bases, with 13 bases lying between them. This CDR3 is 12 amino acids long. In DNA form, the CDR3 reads TGTGCCTGGAGTGTATCTGCCCAGGGCCAGTTCTTC. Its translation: CAWSVSAQGQFF.